The 26 T cell receptor beta chains presented below share a single source sample, sequenced in a study of cytomegalovirus exposure and HLA in healthy donors. A multiplex PCR was run with 60 Vbeta primers and 13 Jbeta primers. Measured with immunoSEQ multiplex PCR; TCRdb has only the in-frame clones, and not every one. The sample lists 75,000 to 90,000 clones, 75% to 90% occurring once. Sequencing was performed on PBMCs. All receptors derive from a man aged 40-50 years in good health and CMV-seropositive.

The chain has TRBV4-2 and TRBJ1-3, with D possibly TRBD1 on 5 matching bases. The V gene's germline CDR1 is LGHNA and CDR2 YNFKEQ. There are 16 residues in the CDR3. Trimming took off 0 bases at V and 4 bases at J, with 13 bases between the two ends. CDR3 region: CASSQDSIGAGNTIYF. The CDR3 bases are TGTGCCAGCAGCCAAGATTCGATAGGGGCAGGAAACACCATATATTTT.

The chain combines TRBV21-1 with TRBJ1-2; TRBD1, the D gene given by the table, was not confirmed from the DNA. TRBV21-1 is a pseudogene. CDR3 length: 11 residues. The CDR3 sequence: CAYRGLDGYTF. As DNA, the CDR3 is TGTGCCTACAGGGGGCTCGATGGCTACACCTTC.

The rearrangement joins TRBV12-5 to TRBJ1-1, with 10 positions matching TRBD1. With V trimmed by 1 base and J by 5 bases, 4 bases remained unmatched. Germline CDR1 and CDR2: LGHNT and FRNRAP. This CDR3 region has 15 residues. As DNA, the CDR3 is TGTGCTAGTGGTTTGGGACAGGGGGCTTGGACTGAAGCTTTCTTT. Its protein product is CASGLGQGAWTEAFF.

J is TRBJ1-2 and V is TRBV5-1, with a weak D call TRBD1 (5 bases). V lost 2 bases and J lost 4, with 12 bases in between. CDR1 is SGHRS, CDR2 YFSETQ, per germline. CDR3 size: 14 residues. The CDR3 DNA sequence: TGCGCCAGCAGCTTACTCACGGGGGGCTATGGCTACACCTTC. This sequence encodes CASSLLTGGYGYTF. Filled out from reference TRBV5-1 and TRBJ1-2, the complete variable domain reads KAGVTQTPRYLIKTRGQQVTLSCSPISGHRSVSWYQQTPGQGLQFLFEYFSETQRNKGNFPGRFSGRQFSNSRSEMNVSTLELGDSALYLCASSLLTGGYGYTFGSGTRLTVV.

V usage is TRBV27 and J usage is TRBJ1-6; TRBD1 agrees at 8 bases. The CDR3 sequence is 15 residues long. V lost 5 bases to trimming and J lost 6 bases; unmatched junction nucleotides: 6. Germline V CDR1 and CDR2: MNHEY, SMNVEV (reference sequence). This CDR3 reads CASSVDRGSNSPLHF. The CDR3 DNA sequence: TGTGCCAGCAGTGTTGACAGGGGCAGTAATTCACCCCTCCACTTT.

In its sample, this clone was seen a few times. The chain links TRBV19 to TRBJ1-5; 7 positions agree with TRBD1. The CDR3 contains 15 residues. In germline, CDR1 is LNHDA, CDR2 SQIVND (reference sequence). The trim removed 3 bases at V and 2 bases at J, leaving 4 bases unmatched. CDR3 region: CASSMVDRGNQPQHF. CDR3 DNA: TGTGCCAGTAGTATGGTAGACAGGGGCAATCAGCCCCAGCATTTT.

The chain links TRBV6-5 to TRBJ1-1; 7 bases align to TRBD1. The CDR3 length is 15 residues. Per germline, CDR1 MNHEY and CDR2 SVGAGI. J lost 4 bases, V lost 5 bases, and 10 bases had no gene match. CDR3: CASSRDSSLLTEAFF. Written as DNA, the CDR3 is TGTGCCAGCAGTAGGGACAGTTCCTTACTCACTGAAGCTTTCTTT.

This clone has just one count. The V call is TRBV6-1, the J call TRBJ2-1, with a weak D call TRBD1 (5 bases). V lost 7 bases and J 9 bases, leaving 10 bases between the germline ends. This CDR3 has 11 amino acids. Germline V lookup: CDR1 MNHNS, CDR2 SASEGT. CDR3 sequence (DNA): TGTGCCAGCATCCGTACAGGTGAGCAGTTCTTC. It encodes CASIRTGEQFF.

V gene TRBV7-9 combines with J gene TRBJ2-7; 14 nucleotides align to TRBD2. Germline CDR1 SEHNR, CDR2 FQNEAQ (reference sequence). The CDR3 has 15 amino acids. V trimming: 5 bases; J trimming: 5 bases; junction bases outside the gene matches: 5. The CDR3 loop reads CASSLGTSGSDEQYF. The CDR3 bases are TGTGCCAGCAGCCTTGGGACTAGCGGGAGCGACGAGCAGTACTTC. Supplemented by reference TRBV7-9 and TRBJ2-7, the full variable domain reads DTGVSQNPRHKITKRGQNVTFRCDPISEHNRLYWYRQTLGQGPEFLTYFQNEAQLEKSRLLSDRFSAERPKGSFSTLEIQRTEQGDSAMYLCASSLGTSGSDEQYFGPGTRLTVT.

This clone was recorded a few times. This chain uses TRBV11-2 with TRBJ1-6; perhaps TRBD1 as D (6 bases). The CDR3 is 15 residues long. The V end lost 5 bases, the J end lost 6 bases, and 14 bases lay between the germline ends. Germline CDR1 is SGHAT and CDR2 is FQNNGV. The CDR3 reads CASSLQGRGNSPLHF. The DNA of the CDR3 is TGTGCCAGCAGCCTCCAGGGGAGGGGTAATTCACCCCTCCACTTT.

This chain links TRBV27 with TRBJ2-2; 7 nucleotides line up with TRBD1. Germline trimming cut 6 bases from V and 4 bases from J; bases unmatched to any gene: 5. CDR3 size: 14 residues. Germline assignment: CDR1 MNHEY and CDR2 SMNVEV (reference sequence). CDR3 region: CASSPDRFTGELFF. The CDR3 nucleotides read TGTGCCAGCAGCCCGGACAGGTTCACCGGGGAGCTGTTTTTT.

The chain employs TRBV5-6 and TRBJ2-1; 7 bases map to TRBD1. The CDR3 totals 18 residues. CDR1 is SGHDT, CDR2 YYEEEE, per germline. Losses at the gene ends were 0 bases for V and 5 bases for J; bases not matched to a gene: 14. CDR3 region: CASSLVGGRGNLDNEQFF. CDR3 sequence (DNA): TGTGCCAGCAGCTTGGTCGGCGGCAGGGGGAATTTAGACAATGAGCAGTTCTTC.

The chain uses TRBV27 and TRBJ2-5, with D possibly matching TRBD2 (6 bases). The tail of the sequence fits TRBJ2-7 better, so the J call may be wrong. This CDR3 spans 15 amino acids. Germline CDR1 is MNHEY and CDR2 is SMNVEV (reference sequence). The DNA for the CDR3 is TGTGCCAGCAGTCCCCGGGGAGGCGGCCCATACGAGCAGTACTTC. Its translation: CASSPRGGGPYEQYF.

J is TRBJ2-3 and V is TRBV2, with a tentative D call TRBD2 (6 bases). The germline V gene encodes CDR1 SNHLY and CDR2 FYNNEI. Trimming shortened V by 7 bases and J by 1 base, and 18 bases separated the two germline ends. This CDR3 region has 16 residues. The CDR3 sequence: CASILEAGRRTDTQYF. CDR3 bases: TGTGCCAGCATCCTAGAGGCGGGGCGACGCACAGATACGCAGTATTTT.

V gene TRBV15 combines with J gene TRBJ2-4; D possibly corresponds to TRBD1 (7 bases). Trimming pared 6 bases from V and 8 bases from J, leaving 17 bases between. From germline, CDR1 is LNHNV and CDR2 YYDKDF (reference sequence). The CDR3 extends over 14 amino acids. The chain's CDR3 is CATSWRGRMDIQYF. The DNA of the CDR3 is TGTGCCACCAGTTGGAGGGGGCGTATGGACATTCAGTACTTC. Combining the CDR3 with reference TRBV15 and TRBJ2-4 gives the whole variable domain DAMVIQNPRYQVTQFGKPVTLSCSQTLNHNVMYWYQQKSSQAPKLLFHYYDKDFNNEADTPDNFQSRRPNTSFCFLDIRSPGLGDTAMYLCATSWRGRMDIQYFGAGTRLSVL.

V usage is TRBV5-1 and J usage is TRBJ1-5; tentative D call: TRBD1 (6 bases). The CDR3 sequence is 16 residues long. V lost 9 bases and J lost 6, with 25 bases in between. CDR1 is SGHRS, CDR2 YFSETQ, per germline. The CDR3 reads CANLVSGGAQGQPQHF. The DNA for the CDR3 is TGCGCCAACCTAGTCTCTGGGGGGGCGCAGGGTCAGCCCCAGCATTTT. The variable domain in full, with the rest retrieved from reference TRBV5-1 and TRBJ1-5, is KAGVTQTPRYLIKTRGQQVTLSCSPISGHRSVSWYQQTPGQGLQFLFEYFSETQRNKGNFPGRFSGRQFSNSRSEMNVSTLELGDSALYLCANLVSGGAQGQPQHFGDGTRLSIL.

The genes are TRBV5-4 and TRBJ2-7; maybe TRBD2 (6 bases). Germline V gene sequence: CDR1 SGHNT, CDR2 YYREEE (reference sequence). The ends were cut back, 1 base at V and 4 bases at J, with 6 bases in the middle. This CDR3 has 12 amino acids. The CDR3 nucleotides are TGTGCCAGCAGCTTGCGGGGGTACGAGCAGTACTTC. Encoded protein: CASSLRGYEQYF.

This chain uses TRBV28 with TRBJ2-7; 10 bases map to TRBD1. Germline CDR1 MDHEN, CDR2 SYDVKM. The CDR3 is 17 residues long. V lost 10 bases and J lost 6; bases outside the gene matches: 21. The CDR3 loop is CATFKNPGTGVSREQYF. The CDR3 nucleotides read TGTGCCACCTTCAAAAATCCCGGGACAGGGGTTTCCCGCGAGCAGTACTTC.

The rearrangement joins TRBV5-4 to TRBJ2-1; D perhaps matches TRBD2 (5 bases). The germline V and J ends were trimmed by 0 bases and 7 bases, with 11 bases remaining between them. This CDR3 is built from 14 residues. The germline V gene has CDR1 SGHNT and CDR2 YYREEE (reference sequence). The CDR3 DNA reads TGTGCCAGCAGCTTGGAGGGTAAGCGGAATGAGCAGTTCTTC. Residues: CASSLEGKRNEQFF.

This clone was observed once. The chain carries TRBV19 and TRBJ1-2; the match to TRBD1 covers 7 bases. Unmatched junction bases numbered 10, after V lost 1 base and J lost 5 bases. CDR3 size: 16 residues. Germline V gives CDR1 LNHDA, CDR2 SQIVND (reference sequence). The CDR3 sequence is CASSIGGATGKYGYTF. The CDR3 DNA reads as TGTGCCAGTAGTATAGGGGGGGCGACAGGGAAATATGGCTACACCTTC.

This rearrangement joins TRBV12-5 to TRBJ2-5; maybe TRBD1 (6 bases). V shed 6 bases and J shed 2 bases, with 10 bases lying between them. The CDR3 contains 13 residues. CDR1 is LGHNT, CDR2 FRNRAP, per germline. The CDR3 loop is CASGRQVQETQYF. CDR3 sequence (DNA): TGTGCTAGTGGGAGACAGGTTCAAGAGACCCAGTACTTC.

The CDR3 reads CASSAGTRGAEAFF. The DNA of the CDR3 is TGTGCCAGCAGCGCCGGGACACGGGGAGCTGAAGCTTTCTTT. V usage is TRBV7-8 and J usage is TRBJ1-1; D perhaps matches TRBD1 (6 bases). The CDR3 runs to 14 residues. V dropped 5 bases and J dropped 6 bases, with 16 bases sitting between them. The germline CDR1 and CDR2 sequences are SGHVS and FQNEAQ.

The chain carries TRBV5-1 and TRBJ2-3; 14 nucleotides match TRBD2. This CDR3 has 16 amino acids. The J segment lost 0 bases and the V segment lost 7 bases, leaving 4 bases of the junction unmatched. Germline assignment: CDR1 SGHRS and CDR2 YFSETQ. CDR3 nucleotide sequence: TGCGCCAGCGCTGGGACTAGCGGGGGTAGCACAGATACGCAGTATTTT. Protein sequence: CASAGTSGGSTDTQYF.

This chain links TRBV11-1 with TRBJ2-3; 16 bases line up with TRBD2. The CDR3 extends over 18 amino acids. The germline CDR1 and CDR2 sequences are SGHAT and FQDESV (reference sequence). V shed 5 bases and J 1 base; nucleotides not matched to a gene: 6. The CDR3 is CASSPGTSGGVGTDTQYF. The CDR3 coding sequence is TGTGCCAGCAGCCCCGGGACTAGCGGGGGGGTTGGCACAGATACGCAGTATTTT.

This clone occurred once. This chain joins TRBV6-1 and TRBJ2-5; possibly TRBD2 for D (6 bases). Near its end, the DNA agrees better with TRBJ2-7, so the J call may be wrong. This CDR3 contains 13 residues. In germline, CDR1 is MNHNS, CDR2 SASEGT. CDR3: CASSRDSNYEQYF. CDR3 nucleotide sequence: TGTGCCAGCAGTAGGGACTCCAACTACGAGCAGTACTTC.

The gene calls are TRBV6-5 and TRBJ1-1; a weak D match, TRBD1 (6 bases). Germline V CDR1 and CDR2: MNHEY, SVGAGI. The CDR3 contains 15 residues. Trimming removed 5 bases from V and 5 bases from J, with 18 bases in between. The CDR3 sequence is CASSAQGALKTEAFF. CDR3 bases: TGTGCCAGCAGTGCACAGGGTGCCCTAAAGACTGAAGCTTTCTTT.